Each of the 15 T cell receptor beta chains below was sequenced from the same sample in a study of T-cell reconstitution after alpha-beta-depleted transplantation in children. The library targeted TCRbeta and was prepared with unique molecular identifiers. MiXCR, run by TCRdb on the PCR reads, gives a single entry per CDR3 protein. The repertoire consists of about 460,000 distinct CDR3 sequences, with approximately 10% occurring once and the leading ten covering 12% to 15%. The sample consisted of PBMCs, mostly from graft donor cells, taken 180 days after TCRalphabeta/CD19-depleted stem cell transplant. Every receptor here comes from a female patient aged 2-15 years who had a stem cell transplant for aplastic anemia, so the T cells may come from the graft donor.

This clonotype was found a few times. V gene TRBV20-1 combines with J gene TRBJ2-3; TRBD1 aligns across 7 bases. Losses at the gene ends were 1 base for V and 2 bases for J; bases not matched to a gene: 18. The CDR3 runs 19 residues. Germline CDR1 and CDR2: DFQATT and SNEGSKA (reference sequence). The CDR3 reads CSARGMSSIRGKVTDTQYF. The CDR3 DNA reads TGCAGTGCTAGAGGGATGTCCTCAATCAGGGGGAAAGTCACAGATACGCAGTATTTT.

This clonotype was picked up many times. The V gene is TRBV18, the J gene TRBJ2-1; D not certain. Trimming left V 2 bases short and J 10 bases short, with 9 bases between. The CDR3 runs 12 residues. Per the germline V gene, CDR1 is KGHSH and CDR2 is LQKENI. In nucleotides, the CDR3 is TGTGCCAGCTCACCAGAAGGGTGGGAGCAGTTCTTC. Residues: CASSPEGWEQFF.

The V and J genes are TRBV5-1 and TRBJ2-7, with D perhaps TRBD1 or TRBD2 (5 bases each). V shed 1 base and J shed 1 base, with 15 bases lying between them. CDR1 is SGHRS and CDR2 is YFSETQ in the germline V gene. CDR3 length: 16 amino acids. Here the CDR3 DNA reads TGCGCCAGCAGCTTGTCCCGGGACGGATTTTCCTACGAGCAGTACTTC. Residues: CASSLSRDGFSYEQYF.

This clonotype showed up many times. The chain joins TRBV5-1 to TRBJ2-1; TRBD2 agrees at 9 bases. The CDR3 has 16 amino acids. After removal of 3 bases from V and 3 bases from J, the junction contained 7 bases not matched to a gene. Germline V gene sequence: CDR1 SGHRS, CDR2 YFSETQ. In nucleotides, the CDR3 is TGCGCCAGCAGCTGGGGGGCTAGCGGGAACTACAATGAGCAGTTCTTC. Protein sequence: CASSWGASGNYNEQFF.

The chain is built from TRBV6-1 and TRBJ2-3, with 9 bases lining up with TRBD2. Germline CDR1 and CDR2: MNHNS and SASEGT. The CDR3 has 14 residues. Unmatched junction bases numbered 9, after V lost 10 bases and J lost 4 bases. In DNA form, the CDR3 reads TGTGCCACTTCGGGACTAGCTGGGCCAGATACGCAGTATTTT. Protein sequence: CATSGLAGPDTQYF.

This clonotype has a handful of counts. The chain joins TRBV7-2 to TRBJ2-1; a weak D match, TRBD2 (6 bases). Germline CDR1 SGHTA, CDR2 FQGNSA. V lost 2 bases, J lost 2 bases, and 16 bases lay in between. The CDR3 runs 17 residues. CDR3 residues: CASSLRAGTLAYNEQFF. In DNA, the CDR3 is TGTGCCAGCAGCTTACGGGCTGGGACTTTAGCCTACAATGAGCAGTTCTTC.

This clonotype has a handful of counts. J is TRBJ1-2 and V is TRBV7-8, with unresolved D. The CDR3 sequence is 14 residues long. V lost 5 bases and J lost 0, with 10 bases in between. In germline, CDR1 is SGHVS, CDR2 FQNEAQ. DNA of the CDR3: TGTGCCAGCAGCCTAGGGATGGCTAACTATGGCTACACCTTC. It encodes CASSLGMANYGYTF.

This clonotype was detected only a few times. One end of the junction is discordant with germline, which a read error may explain. V usage is TRBV6-5 and J usage is TRBJ2-3, with 9 bases that match TRBD1. The CDR3 totals 16 residues. From germline, CDR1 is MNHEY and CDR2 SVGAGI. The CDR3 loop reads CASSYSLGQGSDTQYF. CDR3 DNA sequence: TGTGCCAGCAGCTACTCCCTGGGACAGGGCTCAGATACGCAGTATTTT.

This clonotype has a handful of counts. The chain joins TRBV5-6 to TRBJ1-1; TRBD1 matches 12 bases. V lost 4 bases, J lost 3 bases, and 13 bases stayed unmatched. The CDR3 has 18 residues. From germline, CDR1 is SGHDT and CDR2 YYEEEE. CDR3: CASSPRAVGQGADTEAFF. The CDR3 DNA reads as TGTGCCAGCAGCCCCCGTGCAGTGGGACAGGGGGCGGACACTGAAGCTTTCTTT.

This clonotype was observed a handful of times. This chain uses TRBV27 with TRBJ2-7; 11 bases agree with TRBD2. Unmatched junction bases numbered 5, after V lost 6 bases and J lost 1 base. The length of the CDR3 is 15 residues. In germline, CDR1 is MNHEY, CDR2 SMNVEV (reference sequence). CDR3 coding DNA: TGTGCCAGCAGCTCGGCTAGCGGGAGGTCCTACGAGCAGTACTTC. Translated, it gives CASSSASGRSYEQYF.

The V and J genes are TRBV7-8 and TRBJ2-7; tentative D call: TRBD2 (6 bases). The CDR3 extends over 17 amino acids. Per germline, CDR1 SGHVS and CDR2 FQNEAQ. Trimming removed 1 base from V and 0 bases from J, with 16 bases in between. Here the CDR3 DNA reads TGTGCCAGCAGCTTAGGTATGGAGGGTCTAAGCTCCTACGAGCAGTACGTC. Residues: CASSLGMEGLSSYEQYV.

This clonotype has more than one count but fewer than ten. This chain connects TRBV5-5 to TRBJ2-3; 10 bases are shared with TRBD2. V trimming: 0 bases; J trimming: 3 bases; junction bases outside the gene matches: 4. CDR1 SGHKS and CDR2 YYEKEE come from the germline V gene (reference sequence). The CDR3 is 16 residues long. The CDR3 here is CASSLVVAGGTDTQYF. CDR3 DNA: TGTGCCAGCAGCTTGGTGGTAGCGGGAGGTACAGATACGCAGTATTTT.

The table lists this clonotype with many counts. CDR3 sequence: CAISEQEAGDSPLHF. CDR3 nucleotide sequence: TGTGCCATCAGTGAGCAGGAGGCAGGGGATTCACCCCTCCACTTT. V and J are TRBV10-3 and TRBJ1-6; possible D gene TRBD1, 6 bases. Germline V gene data show CDR1 as ENHRY and CDR2 as SYGVKD. V lost 2 bases, J lost 8 bases, and 13 bases lay in between. This CDR3 comprises 15 residues.

This clonotype was observed a few times. The chain links TRBV15 to TRBJ2-2; tentatively, D is TRBD2 (6 bases). V dropped 1 base and J dropped 4 bases, with 13 bases sitting between them. CDR1 LNHNV and CDR2 YYDKDF come from the germline V gene (reference sequence). The CDR3 spans 16 residues. CDR3 sequence reads: CATSRAGGIRTGELFF. The CDR3, as DNA: TGTGCCACCAGCAGAGCAGGAGGGATTCGCACCGGGGAGCTGTTTTTT.

This clonotype was seen more than once but under ten times. This sequence joins TRBV5-1 and TRBJ2-3, with D perhaps being TRBD1 or TRBD2 (5 bases each). The CDR3 has 16 amino acids. Between the trimmed V and J ends, which lost 4 bases and 3 bases, there was a span of 18 bases. The germline V gene encodes CDR1 SGHRS and CDR2 YFSETQ. CDR3 sequence (DNA): TGCGCCAGCAGCCGACGGGCCACTGAGGGGACAGATACGCAGTATTTT. Amino acid sequence: CASSRRATEGTDTQYF.